Sequencing of this T cell receptor (beta chain) was carried out in a study of beta chain features in type 1 diabetes. The CDR3 runs 14 residues. Trimming stripped 6 bases from V and 4 bases from J, with 12 bases between. CDR1 is SNHLY and CDR2 is FYNNEI in the germline V gene. Reverse transcribing all isolated RNA meant expressed TCRB transcripts were sequenced. Profiled with immunoSEQ multiplex PCR; TCRdb holds only in-frame clones, not every one. This sample yields hundreds of thousands of clones, of which over 12% are seen a single time; just under 0.04% belongs to the top ten. Concerning this clone itself: Its target is not known.

Findings and caveats of the study: VDJ junctions from patients with type 1 diabetes contained fewer insertions and more deletions. People with Type 1 diabetes carried modestly yet significantly shorter TCRB CDR3s in all four CD4+ subsets.

This clonotype was sampled from a man between 18 and 29 years old with type 1 diabetes. This chain links TRBV2 with TRBJ2-2; no reliable D call. Sequencing input: naive CD4+ T cells from blood. This chain's CDR3 is CASRDGLGTGELFF. As DNA, the CDR3 is TGTGCCAGCAGGGACGGCCTTGGCACCGGGGAGCTGTTTTTT.